The present T cell receptor beta chain was sequenced within a study of long-term antiretroviral therapy in people with HIV. Study results and caveats: It was observed that HIV repertoires exhibited narrower CDR3 length ranges than controls. ART preceded a rise in diversity that nonetheless stayed lower than in transplant donor controls.

A note on this clone: Its specificity is unknown.

The libraries were made with immunoSEQ v3.0 at survey level. The target of sequencing was 40,000-50,000 T-cell genomes per sample. Profiling relied on immunoSEQ multiplex PCR, and the TCRdb table lists in-frame clones only, not all of them. The table lists 23,000 or so clones, 65% to 85% of them singletons. The sequence came from a man aged 25-45 years with HIV. The sequences come from unsorted PBMCs, collected approximately 4.3 years after starting antiretroviral therapy.

The CDR3 nucleotides read TGTGCCAGCACCCCAGGAGGGGGGGTAGGTTACGAGCAGTACTTC. It is translated as CASTPGGGVGYEQYF. The chain recombines TRBV6-6 with TRBJ2-7; a possible D gene is TRBD2 (7 bases). CDR3 length: 15 residues. Trimming stripped 7 bases from V and 4 bases from J, with 20 bases between. The germline V gene has CDR1 MNHNY and CDR2 SVGAGI (reference sequence).